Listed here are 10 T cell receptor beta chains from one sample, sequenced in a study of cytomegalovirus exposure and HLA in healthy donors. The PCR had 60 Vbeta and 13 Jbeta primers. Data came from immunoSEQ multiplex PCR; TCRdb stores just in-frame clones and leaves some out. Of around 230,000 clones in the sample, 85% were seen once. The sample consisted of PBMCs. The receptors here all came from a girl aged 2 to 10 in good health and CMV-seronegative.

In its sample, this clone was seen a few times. The CDR3, as DNA: TGTGCCAGCAGGGTGGACAGGGGCACTGAAGCTTTCTTT. This codes for CASRVDRGTEAFF. J is TRBJ1-1 and V is TRBV5-4; 9 nucleotides line up with TRBD1. The germline gives CDR1 SGHNT, CDR2 YYREEE (reference sequence). This CDR3 is 13 amino acids long. The V segment lost 5 bases and the J segment 4 bases; nucleotides outside the gene matches: 3.

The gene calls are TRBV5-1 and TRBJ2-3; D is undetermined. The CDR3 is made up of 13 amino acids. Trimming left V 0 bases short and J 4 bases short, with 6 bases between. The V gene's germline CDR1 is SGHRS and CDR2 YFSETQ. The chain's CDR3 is CASSLGAPDTQYF. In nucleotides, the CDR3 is TGCGCCAGCAGCTTGGGAGCACCAGATACGCAGTATTTT.

The CDR3 DNA follows: TGTGCCAGCAGCATCGACAGGGTACTCTCTGAAGCTTTCTTT. Protein: CASSIDRVLSEAFF. V usage is TRBV7-9 and J usage is TRBJ1-1; 7 positions agree with TRBD1. Germline values: CDR1 SEHNR, CDR2 FQNEAQ (reference sequence). This CDR3 contains 14 residues. The V segment lost 5 bases and the J segment 6 bases; nucleotides outside the gene matches: 9.

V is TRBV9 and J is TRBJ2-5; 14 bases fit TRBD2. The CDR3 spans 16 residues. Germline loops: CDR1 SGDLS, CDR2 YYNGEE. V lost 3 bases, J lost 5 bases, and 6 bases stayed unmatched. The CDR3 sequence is CASSAGLAGVGETQYF. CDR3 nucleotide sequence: TGTGCCAGCAGCGCGGGACTAGCGGGAGTGGGGGAGACCCAGTACTTC.

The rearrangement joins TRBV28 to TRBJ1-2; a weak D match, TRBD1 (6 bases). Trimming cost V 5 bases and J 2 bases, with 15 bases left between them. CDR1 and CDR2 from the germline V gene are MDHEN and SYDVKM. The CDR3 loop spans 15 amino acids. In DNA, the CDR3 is TGTGCCAGCAGTCTACAGGGCCCTTTCAACTATGGCTACACCTTC. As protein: CASSLQGPFNYGYTF.

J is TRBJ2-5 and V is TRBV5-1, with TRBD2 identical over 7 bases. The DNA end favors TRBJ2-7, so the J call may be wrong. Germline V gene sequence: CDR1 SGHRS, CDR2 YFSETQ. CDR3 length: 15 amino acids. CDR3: CASSGSSGTTYEQYF. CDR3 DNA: TGCGCCAGCAGCGGGTCAAGCGGGACTACCTACGAGCAGTACTTC.

As DNA, the CDR3 is TGTGCCAGCAGCCAAGCTAAGGGGTTTTCGTCCTACGAGCAGTACTTC. This translates into CASSQAKGFSSYEQYF. The genes are TRBV6-6 and TRBJ2-7; D might be TRBD1 (5 bases). The V gene's germline CDR1 is MNHNY and CDR2 SVGAGI (reference sequence). Between the trimmed V and J ends, which lost 6 bases and 1 base, there was a span of 19 bases. This CDR3 spans 16 amino acids.

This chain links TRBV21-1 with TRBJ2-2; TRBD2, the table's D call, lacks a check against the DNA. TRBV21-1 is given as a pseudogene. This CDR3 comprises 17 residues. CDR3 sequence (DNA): TGTGCCAGCAGCAAAAGGTTACGGGGGGTACGGGGCAGGGAGCTGTTTTTT. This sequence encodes CASSKRLRGVRGRELFF.

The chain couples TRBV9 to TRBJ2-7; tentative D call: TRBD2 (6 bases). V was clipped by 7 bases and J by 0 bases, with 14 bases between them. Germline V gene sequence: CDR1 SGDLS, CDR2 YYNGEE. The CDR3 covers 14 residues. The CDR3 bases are TGTGCCAGCGGTCGGGTAGCGGACTCCTACGAGCAGTACTTC. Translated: CASGRVADSYEQYF.

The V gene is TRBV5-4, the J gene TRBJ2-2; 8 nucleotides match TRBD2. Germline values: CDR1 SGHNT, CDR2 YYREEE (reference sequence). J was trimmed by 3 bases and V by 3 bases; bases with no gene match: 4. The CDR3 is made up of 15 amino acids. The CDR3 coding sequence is TGTGCCAGCAGCTCGGGAGGGCCGGACACCGGGGAGCTGTTTTTT. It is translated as CASSSGGPDTGELFF.